This TCR beta chain was profiled in a study of T cells and copy number aberrations in small-cell lung cancer (dated by TCRdb to the early 2020s). Regarding the research as a whole: To relate T cell metrics to mutations and copy number aberrations, the same tumor regions underwent both TCR repertoire sequencing and whole-exome sequencing. Tumor TCR data existed for 17 patients, and roughly 15 patients had TCR data from both tumor tissue and normal tissue. Overall study outcomes, separate from this receptor: Every specimen was formalin-fixed paraffin-embedded tissue, a material known to introduce sequencing artifacts. Lower T-cell density, richness and clonality were observed in tumors than in adjacent lung tissue, although the difference in density was not significant. A negative correlation was found between higher copy number aberration burden and tumor T-cell density, richness and clonality. Because surgical resection is uncommon in small-cell lung cancer, the study was limited by a small sample size, and the findings need validation. The TCR repertoire was highly heterogeneous across regions: roughly 79.9-97.7% of clones were restricted to a single region, a lower overlap than in localized NSCLC.

Germline trimming amounts to 7 bases on V and 2 bases on J, with 3 as the count of junction bases outside the gene matches. There are 14 amino acids in the CDR3, from cysteine to phenylalanine inclusive. Only the CDR3 part of the read is kept: 42 bases, read in frame from the first base. Looking up the germline V gene yields CDR1 SGHTA and CDR2 FQGNSA. Donors were patients with limited-stage small-cell lung cancer who underwent surgical resection in Hangzhou, China, between about 2007 and 2020. All donors were treated with upfront surgery without preoperative chemotherapy or radiotherapy, and immunotherapy was not given to any donor before or after surgery. All 20 or so patients in the sequenced cohort were identified as smokers or heavy second-hand smokers. To represent spatial heterogeneity of the primary tumors, three regions were collected from each tumor FFPE block using a grid approach. Tumor regions were macrodissected to enrich malignant cells, and selection was limited to regions expected to yield at least 150 ng DNA. To characterize T cell repertoire heterogeneity, the study applied multi-region TCR-beta sequencing to resected limited-stage small-cell lung cancers and to tumor-adjacent lung tissue. Genomic DNA was extracted from FFPE tissue using the AllPrep DNA/RNA FFPE Kit (Qiagen).

On this clone: Its antigen is still unknown. Qualities for individual bases were not recorded, and no much larger clone is one base off.

Using multiplexed V- and J-gene primers, the immunoSEQ hsTCRB Kit amplified TCR-beta CDR3 regions from genomic DNA. Unique DNA barcodes were added in a second PCR, and samples were pooled together with a negative and a positive control. An Illumina MiSeq running a 150-cycle paired-end protocol was used to sequence the pooled TCR-beta libraries. In the authors' own workflow: Raw sequencing data were processed by Adaptive Biotechnologies into a report with normalized, annotated TCR-beta repertoires. T-cell density was calculated by normalizing TCR-beta templates to usable DNA, with usable DNA estimated through amplification of housekeeping genes. Clonality was defined as 1 minus Pielou's evenness, while richness was a count of unique rearrangements. Intratumor TCR heterogeneity between regions was quantified with the Jaccard index, the Morisita overlap index, and the proportion of shared top-20 clonotypes. In its TCRdb copy, this immuneACCESS table keeps in-frame sequences only and misses some clones. Where compared with another copy, unresolved V genes explain less than half of these, and the others have no known cause. For V, J and clone size, that table is used; D and trimming come from the DNA. This sample comprises over a thousand clones, about four fifths of them detected only once. Roughly 4.3% of the sample is held by the ten biggest clonotypes.

The TCR originated in a man aged 55 to 70 with small cell lung cancer. What was sequenced was tumor tissue. The sequence joins TRBV7-2 to TRBJ2-2; 8 nucleotides in the junction match TRBD2. The DNA sequence is TGTGCCAGCACGGGGGGGGTCAACACCGGGGAGCTGTTTTTT. Its protein reads: CASTGGVNTGELFF.